Each of the 18 T cell receptor beta chains below was sequenced from the same sample in a study of Tregs in tolerant kidney transplant recipients. Profiling relied on immunoSEQ multiplex PCR, and the TCRdb table lists in-frame clones only, not all of them. The sample lists around 78,000 clones, 85% to 95% seen once, with about 0.36% in the top ten. The input for sequencing was Tregs from blood, taken before the transplant. These receptor sequences come from a human donor who received a combined kidney and bone marrow transplant.

V is TRBV5-4 and J is TRBJ1-3; perhaps TRBD1 as D (6 bases). This CDR3 is built from 16 residues. CDR1 and CDR2 from the germline V gene are SGHNT and YYREEE (reference sequence). V lost 2 bases, J lost 8 bases, and 20 bases lay in between. As DNA, the CDR3 is TGTGCCAGCAGCTTCGGGTTGAAGGGGGTCGGGGACACCATATATTTT. Protein: CASSFGLKGVGDTIYF.

The chain uses TRBV4-3 and TRBJ1-3; the match to TRBD1 covers 8 bases. V shed 4 bases, J shed 6 bases, and the junction held 5 bases outside the gene matches. The CDR3 length is 14 residues. CDR1 and CDR2 from the germline V gene are LGHNA and YSLEER. The CDR3 nucleotides read TGCGCCAGCAGCCCGACAGGGGAGACAAACACCATATATTTT. Encoded protein: CASSPTGETNTIYF.

The chain links TRBV28 to TRBJ1-2; TRBD1 aligns across 7 bases. Germline V gives CDR1 MDHEN, CDR2 SYDVKM. V gave up 2 bases and J gave up 3 bases; unmatched junction bases: 0. The CDR3 length is 13 residues. This chain's CDR3 is CASSLTGDYGYTF. The CDR3 DNA follows: TGTGCCAGCAGTTTAACAGGGGACTATGGCTACACCTTC.

The genes are TRBV27 and TRBJ2-1, with 8 bases lining up with TRBD2. The V segment lost 5 bases and the J segment 8 bases; nucleotides outside the gene matches: 14. The CDR3 extends over 16 amino acids. CDR1 is MNHEY and CDR2 is SMNVEV in the germline V gene (reference sequence). The chain's CDR3 is CASSKSTSGQGYEQFF. The CDR3 DNA follows: TGTGCCAGCAGTAAATCCACTAGCGGTCAAGGTTATGAGCAGTTCTTC.

This clone was counted a single time. The chain recombines TRBV19 with TRBJ2-5, with 7 bases fitting TRBD1. The CDR3 contains 15 residues. V was clipped by 3 bases and J by 5 bases; unmatched bases: 9. CDR1 is LNHDA and CDR2 is SQIVND in the germline V gene (reference sequence). This CDR3 reads CASSIPQGRWETQYF. The CDR3 DNA follows: TGTGCCAGTAGTATCCCACAGGGGCGCTGGGAGACCCAGTACTTC.

The chain couples TRBV28 to TRBJ1-4, with D perhaps TRBD1 (5 bases). The V end lost 7 bases, the J end lost 6 bases, and 12 bases lay between the germline ends. The germline V gene encodes CDR1 MDHEN and CDR2 SYDVKM. The CDR3 totals 13 residues. The CDR3 loop is CASMKGGDEKLFF. CDR3 nucleotides: TGTGCCAGCATGAAGGGAGGGGATGAAAAACTGTTTTTT.

The genes are TRBV9 and TRBJ2-1, with a weak D call TRBD2 (6 bases). Trimming shortened V by 4 bases and J by 0 bases, and 11 bases separated the two germline ends. Germline V gene lookup returns CDR1 SGDLS and CDR2 YYNGEE. The CDR3 totals 15 residues. The CDR3 loop reads CASSLSGISYNEQFF. CDR3 coding DNA: TGTGCCAGCAGCCTTAGCGGAATCTCCTACAATGAGCAGTTCTTC.

The J gene is TRBJ2-1, the V gene TRBV15, with unresolved D. CDR1 is LNHNV, CDR2 YYDKDF, per germline (reference sequence). Deletions cut 1 base from V and 3 bases from J, with 10 bases between. The CDR3 contains 15 residues. CDR3 region: CATSRGGDLYNEQFF. DNA of the CDR3: TGTGCCACCAGCAGAGGCGGAGATCTCTACAATGAGCAGTTCTTC.

The chain carries TRBV6-5 and TRBJ2-7; 7 bases fit TRBD2. J was trimmed by 4 bases and V by 8 bases; bases with no gene match: 5. Germline V lookup: CDR1 MNHEY, CDR2 SVGAGI. This CDR3 contains 12 residues. The CDR3 sequence is CASGAGRYEQYF. CDR3 DNA sequence: TGTGCCAGCGGAGCGGGACGGTACGAGCAGTACTTC.

The gene calls are TRBV6-1 and TRBJ1-4; D is possibly TRBD1 (5 bases). Trimming stripped 8 bases from V and 11 bases from J, with 9 bases between. The CDR3 extends over 10 amino acids. Germline lookup yields CDR1 MNHNS and CDR2 SASEGT. CDR3 residues: CASVGVKLFF. Here the CDR3 DNA reads TGTGCCAGCGTAGGGGTTAAACTGTTTTTT.

The chain has TRBV19 and TRBJ1-5; D perhaps matches TRBD1 (6 bases). V was trimmed by 11 bases and J by 2 bases, leaving 10 bases between them. The CDR3 loop spans 12 amino acids. CDR1 is LNHDA and CDR2 is SQIVND in the germline V gene (reference sequence). For the CDR3, the DNA is TGTGCCGCCCGACAGGGCAATCAGCCCCAGCATTTT. Protein: CAARQGNQPQHF.

This chain connects TRBV2 to TRBJ1-3; D perhaps matches TRBD1 (6 bases). Germline CDR1 is SNHLY and CDR2 is FYNNEI. The CDR3 covers 14 residues. V lost 8 bases to trimming and J lost 0 bases, with 11 bases between them. Here the CDR3 reads CASSDRSSGNTIYF. The CDR3 nucleotides read TGTGCCAGCTCAGACAGGAGCTCTGGAAACACCATATATTTT.

The V and J genes are TRBV7-8 and TRBJ2-1; maybe TRBD2 (6 bases). Germline CDR1 SGHVS, CDR2 FQNEAQ. The CDR3 loop spans 13 amino acids. Trimming removed 5 bases at V and 9 bases at J, with 14 bases between. CDR3 bases: TGTGCCAGCAGCCCGACCGGGGAGGTTGAGCAGTTCTTC. Amino acid sequence: CASSPTGEVEQFF.

Concerning this clone itself: Other DNA sequences in this sample translate to the same CDR3. This chain connects TRBV21-1 to TRBJ1-1; the listed D gene, TRBD1, was not tested against the DNA. TRBV21-1 is a pseudogene. This CDR3 comprises 22 residues. Here the CDR3 reads CASSKDPRYPNMGPKENTEAFF. The CDR3 nucleotides read TGTGCCAGCAGCAAGGACCCTCGGTACCCCAACATGGGGCCAAAGGAGAACACTGAAGCTTTCTTT.

This clone was counted once. The chain uses TRBV5-1 and TRBJ1-4, with D perhaps matching TRBD1 (6 bases). Germline V gene lookup returns CDR1 SGHRS and CDR2 YFSETQ. The CDR3 totals 15 residues. V lost 0 bases and J 6 bases, leaving 12 bases between the germline ends. DNA for the CDR3: TGCGCCAGCAGCTTGGAGGGGGATTGGGATGAAAAACTGTTTTTT. Residues: CASSLEGDWDEKLFF.

The table lists this clone with a count of one. The gene calls are TRBV7-9 and TRBJ2-2; TRBD2 aligns across 13 bases. J lost 8 bases, V lost 7 bases, and 10 bases had no gene match. The CDR3 covers 16 residues. Germline-derived CDR1 and CDR2 are SEHNR and FQNEAQ (reference sequence). In DNA, the CDR3 is TGTGCCAGCAAAACCCCGGGACTAGCGGGGAGAGGGGAGCTGTTTTTT. Translating it yields CASKTPGLAGRGELFF.

The J gene is TRBJ1-5, the V gene TRBV28; tentative D call: TRBD1 (6 bases). Germline loops: CDR1 MDHEN, CDR2 SYDVKM. V lost 6 bases and J 0 bases, leaving 12 bases between the germline ends. There are 15 residues in the CDR3. The CDR3 sequence is CASSYQGFSNQPQHF. CDR3 in DNA: TGTGCCAGCAGCTATCAGGGGTTTAGCAATCAGCCCCAGCATTTT.

This chain links TRBV5-5 with TRBJ1-5; D not resolved. The CDR3 has 14 residues. The germline V and J ends were trimmed by 2 bases and 3 bases, with 9 bases remaining between them. Looked up from germline, CDR1 is SGHKS and CDR2 is YYEKEE (reference sequence). As DNA, the CDR3 is TGTGCCAGCAGCTTTGCACTGAACAATCAGCCCCAGCATTTT. Its protein product is CASSFALNNQPQHF.